This T cell receptor (beta chain) derives from a study of read filtering for tumor transcriptome and immune sequencing. Study information: Patients were 16 to 20 male and about 15 female, mean age approximately 70 years, range about 47 to 85. IR-seq gave about 4 to 10.27 million TCR reads per sample; RNA-seq gave about 75 to 1,300. The study, taken as a whole, reports: IR-seq and RNA-seq agreed better without single-read clonotypes.

The library was built from roughly 400 ng RNA with molecular barcoded adaptors for alpha/delta and beta/gamma chains. In TCRdb, the reads were re-called with MiXCR into one record per CDR3 protein. Of 20,000 to 25,000 distinct CDR3 sequences listed, roughly 13% were seen once; the top ten hold around 66%. At the time of active disease, bone marrow was collected from every patient. There are many counts of this clonotype. Its antigen is not identified. The receptor was derived from a donor aged 40 or older with multiple myeloma. Sequenced sample: a population of CD138-negative cells sorted from bone marrow.

This CDR3 reads CASSPLSGEQFF. CDR3 nucleotides: TGTGCCAGCAGCCCTCTGTCGGGTGAGCAGTTCTTC. The chain links TRBV7-9 to TRBJ2-1; no definite D call. The CDR3 consists of 12 residues. Per germline, CDR1 SEHNR and CDR2 FQNEAQ (reference sequence). The germline V and J ends were trimmed by 5 bases and 9 bases, with 11 bases remaining between them.